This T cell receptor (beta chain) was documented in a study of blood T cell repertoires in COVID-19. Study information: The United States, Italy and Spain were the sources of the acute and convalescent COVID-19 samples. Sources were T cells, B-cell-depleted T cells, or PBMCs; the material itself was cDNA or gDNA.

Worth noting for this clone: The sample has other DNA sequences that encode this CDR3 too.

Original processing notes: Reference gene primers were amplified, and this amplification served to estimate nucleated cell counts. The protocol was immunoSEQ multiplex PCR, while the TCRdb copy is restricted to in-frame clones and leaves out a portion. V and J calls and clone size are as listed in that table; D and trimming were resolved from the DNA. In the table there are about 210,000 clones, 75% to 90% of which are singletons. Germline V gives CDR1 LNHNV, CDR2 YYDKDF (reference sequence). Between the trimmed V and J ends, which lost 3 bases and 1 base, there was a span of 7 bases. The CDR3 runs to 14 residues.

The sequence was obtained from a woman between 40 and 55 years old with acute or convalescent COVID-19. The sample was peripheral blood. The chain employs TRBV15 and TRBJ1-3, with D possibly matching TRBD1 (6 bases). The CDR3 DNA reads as TGTGCCACCAGCAGGAGGGGGTCTGGAAACACCATATATTTT. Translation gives CATSRRGSGNTIYF.